The rows below give T cell receptor beta chains drawn from one sample of a study of CD8+CD57+ T cells in acquired aplastic anemia. One entry per CDR3 protein results from TCRdb running MiXCR on the reads. Of roughly 170,000 distinct CDR3 sequences listed, about 50% are singletons. The specimen sequenced was sorted CD4+, CD8+, or CD8+CD57+ T cells (not recorded which) from PBMCs. The source of these receptors is a human donor with aplastic anemia. CDR3s include the opening cysteine and the closing phenylalanine or tryptophan. The order of the fields is D gene, J gene, clone size, V gene, CDR3 DNA, CDR3 protein. The D gene is left open where the match is weak. Clone size, where shown, is once, few, many, or a class for clones that have expanded.

D: NA
J: TRBJ1-4
size: NA
V: TRBV7-9
DNA: TGTGCCAGCAGCCAAGCCCAGTCGAATGAAAAACTGTTTTTT
CDR3: CASSQAQSNEKLFF

D: TRBD1
J: TRBJ1-2
size: NA
V: TRBV15
DNA: TGTGCCACCAGCAGTACAGGGGTGGACTATGGCTACACCTTC
CDR3: CATSSTGVDYGYTF

D: TRBD1
J: TRBJ2-3
size: many
V: TRBV19
DNA: TGTGCCACCCAGCTAGGACAGGGGGCTGCAGATACGCAGTATTTT
CDR3: CATQLGQGAADTQYF

D: NA
J: TRBJ2-7
size: many
V: TRBV7-2
DNA: TGTGCCAGCAGCTTCCGGATTACCTCCTCCTACGAGCAGTACTTC
CDR3: CASSFRITSSYEQYF

D: NA
J: TRBJ1-1
size: NA
V: TRBV2
DNA: TGTGCCAGCAGTGACCAGGGTTGGACTGAAGCTTTCTTT
CDR3: CASSDQGWTEAFF

D: TRBD2
J: TRBJ2-7
size: NA
V: TRBV7-2
DNA: TGTGCCAGCAGCCCCGGGACTAGCGGGACCTACGAGCAGTACTTC
CDR3: CASSPGTSGTYEQYF

D: NA
J: TRBJ2-7
size: NA
V: TRBV2
DNA: TGTGCCAGCAGTTTAATGGGGGCGAGGTACGAGCAGTACTTC
CDR3: CASSLMGARYEQYF

D: NA
J: TRBJ1-6
size: many
V: TRBV7-2
DNA: TGTGCCAGCAGCTCAACCCCCGGACAGAACTATAATTCACCCCTCCACTTT
CDR3: CASSSTPGQNYNSPLHF

D: NA
J: TRBJ2-3
size: few
V: TRBV20-1
DNA: TGCAGTGCTAGAGGTGTTACCACAGATACGCAGTATTTT
CDR3: CSARGVTTDTQYF

D: NA
J: TRBJ2-6
size: NA
V: TRBV6-4
DNA: TGTGCCAGCAGCCAAGGGGGCTCTGGGGCCAACGTCCTGACTTTC
CDR3: CASSQGGSGANVLTF

D: NA
J: TRBJ2-5
size: once
V: TRBV24-1
DNA: TGTGCCACCAGTGATCCTACAGGGCCCCTCCAAGAGACCCAGTACTTC
CDR3: CATSDPTGPLQETQYF

D: NA
J: TRBJ1-3
size: NA
V: TRBV12-3/TRBV12-4
DNA: TGTGCCAGCAGTCCTAGGGCAGGGTGGGGAGAGTACACCATATATTTT
CDR3: CASSPRAGWGEYTIYF

D: TRBD1
J: TRBJ2-3
size: many
V: TRBV12-3/TRBV12-4
DNA: TGTGCCAGCAGTTTCGGACAGGGAGGTGTAGATACGCAGTATTTT
CDR3: CASSFGQGGVDTQYF

D: TRBD1
J: TRBJ1-2
size: NA
V: TRBV12-3/TRBV12-4
DNA: TGTGCCAGCAGTTATACGTTACAGGGGAATTCGGATGGCTACACCTTC
CDR3: CASSYTLQGNSDGYTF

D: NA
J: TRBJ2-1
size: few
V: TRBV7-6
DNA: TGTGCCAGCAGCCCATGGGACAATGAGCAGTTCTTC
CDR3: CASSPWDNEQFF

D: NA
J: TRBJ1-5
size: many
V: TRBV10-3
DNA: TGTGCCACGACGGACCGGGACCCTAATCAGCCCCAGCATTTT
CDR3: CATTDRDPNQPQHF

D: NA
J: TRBJ2-7
size: few
V: TRBV15
DNA: TGTGCCACCAGCAGCCACTTTGAGCAGTACTTC
CDR3: CATSSHFEQYF

D: TRBD2
J: TRBJ2-7
size: once
V: TRBV2
DNA: TGTGCCAGCAGCGGGACTAGCGGTCCCTACGAGCAGTACTTC
CDR3: CASSGTSGPYEQYF

D: NA
J: TRBJ1-2
size: NA
V: TRBV7-9
DNA: TGTGCCAGCAGCGAGACTTCACGGGTGGCCTATGGCTACACCTTC
CDR3: CASSETSRVAYGYTF

D: NA
J: TRBJ1-2
size: many
V: TRBV19
DNA: TGTGCCAGTTGGGGACAACCGGGCTACACCTTC
CDR3: CASWGQPGYTF

D: NA
J: TRBJ2-2
size: few
V: TRBV9
DNA: TGTGCCAGCAGAGAGGGGGGGGTCGGCGGGGAGCTGTTTTTT
CDR3: CASREGGVGGELFF